What follows are 10 T cell receptor beta chains derived from one specimen sequenced in a study of cytomegalovirus exposure and HLA in healthy donors (dated by TCRdb to the late 2010s). To prepare the library, the immunoSEQ multiplex PCR assay was applied. The multiplex PCR relied on a mix of 60 forward primers for TCR Vbeta segments and 13 reverse primers for TCR Jbeta segments. Drawn from immuneACCESS, this table holds only the in-frame rearrangements with V and J called that TCRdb kept. Clones are partly lost; checked studies trace under half to an unresolved V gene and leave the rest unexplained. Present in this sample are about 130,000 clones, 66% of which were seen just once. The biggest ten clones account for approximately 1.6% of the sample. The sequenced material came from PBMCs. The receptors stem from a human donor in good health.

Details on this clone: One junction end disagrees with the germline gene, perhaps due to a read error. Other DNA sequences from this sample encode an identical CDR3 as well. The chain is built from TRBV6-6 and TRBJ2-1; TRBD2 might be the D (6 bases). The CDR3 consists of 14 residues. Germline CDR1 is MNHNY and CDR2 is SVGAGI (reference sequence). The CDR3, as DNA: TGTGCAAGCACCACCGGGGGAGGCAGCAATGAGCAGTTCTTC. The encoded protein is CASTTGGGSNEQFF.

The chain has TRBV6-5 and TRBJ1-5; no firm D call. The CDR3 sequence is 13 residues long. Between the trimmed V and J ends, which lost 2 bases and 5 bases, there was a span of 7 bases. Germline V gives CDR1 MNHEY, CDR2 SVGAGI. The CDR3 protein is CASSYAADQPQHF. In DNA form, the CDR3 reads TGTGCCAGCAGTTACGCGGCGGATCAGCCCCAGCATTTT.

This chain joins TRBV15 and TRBJ1-2; no clear D. The CDR3 loop spans 14 amino acids. Trimming removed 1 base at V and 2 bases at J, with 8 bases between. From germline, CDR1 is LNHNV and CDR2 YYDKDF (reference sequence). In nucleotides, the CDR3 is TGTGCCACCAGCAGAGGAGGAGCGAACTATGGCTACACCTTC. Encoded protein: CATSRGGANYGYTF.

The rearrangement links TRBV5-6 to TRBJ1-5; 10 positions agree with TRBD1. This CDR3 spans 19 amino acids. Germline V CDR1 and CDR2: SGHDT, YYEEEE. Trimming took 4 bases from V and 1 from J; bases not matched to a gene: 14. The CDR3 bases are TGTGCCAGCAGCATCGCCCGGGACAGGGGATACAAGAGCAATCAGCCCCAGCATTTT. Its translation: CASSIARDRGYKSNQPQHF.

Worth noting for this clone: A junction boundary mismatches the germline segment, possibly from a read error. The rearrangement uses TRBV7-7 and TRBJ2-7; TRBD1 agrees at 8 bases. The CDR3 is 13 amino acids. Germline loops: CDR1 SSHAT, CDR2 FNYEAQ (reference sequence). CDR3 loop: CASSPDREYEQYF. The CDR3, as DNA: TGTGCTAGCAGCCCGGACAGGGAGTACGAGCAGTACTTC.

A single count supports this clone. The chain carries TRBV19 and TRBJ2-6; D perhaps matches TRBD1 (6 bases). CDR3 length: 15 residues. Trimming took off 0 bases at V and 10 bases at J, with 13 bases between the two ends. Germline CDR1 is LNHDA and CDR2 is SQIVND (reference sequence). The CDR3 nucleotides are TGTGCCAGTAGTATAGACAGGGGTTACGGGAACGTCCTGACTTTC. Translation: CASSIDRGYGNVLTF. Combining the CDR3 with reference TRBV19 and TRBJ2-6 gives the whole variable domain DGGITQSPKYLFRKEGQNVTLSCEQNLNHDAMYWYRQDPGQGLRLIYYSQIVNDFQKGDIAEGYSVSREKKESFPLTVTSAQKNPTAFYLCASSIDRGYGNVLTFGAGSRLTVL.

The rearrangement uses TRBV6-5 and TRBJ2-7; 10 bases line up with TRBD1. The V gene's germline CDR1 is MNHEY and CDR2 SVGAGI. Trimming at V came to 0 bases and at J to 4 bases, leaving 3 bases not matched to a gene. The CDR3 loop spans 15 amino acids. CDR3 sequence (DNA): TGTGCCAGCAGTTACTCGGGGGACAGGGGATACGAGCAGTACTTC. This translates into CASSYSGDRGYEQYF.

The chain links TRBV2 to TRBJ2-6, with a tentative D call TRBD2 (5 bases). Germline V CDR1 and CDR2: SNHLY, FYNNEI. The length of the CDR3 is 14 residues. Trimming left V 3 bases short and J 4 bases short, with 7 bases between. As DNA, the CDR3 is TGTGCCAGCAGTGACCTAGCCGGGGCCAACGTCCTGACTTTC. This sequence encodes CASSDLAGANVLTF.

This clone was counted a few times. The CDR3 loop reads CASSVASGTDTQYF. CDR3 bases: TGTGCCAGCAGCGTAGCCTCCGGCACAGATACGCAGTATTTT. This chain uses TRBV9 with TRBJ2-3; D is ambiguous. Germline CDR1 and CDR2: SGDLS and YYNGEE. The CDR3 has 14 residues. V shed 0 bases and J shed 1 base, with 6 bases lying between them.

This chain links TRBV6-5 with TRBJ2-7; TRBD2 might be the D (6 bases). Per the germline V gene, CDR1 is MNHEY and CDR2 is SVGAGI. With 8 bases removed from V and 2 bases from J, the gap between germline ends came to 16 bases. The CDR3 spans 14 residues. CDR3 protein: CASARGGPAYEQYF. CDR3 in DNA: TGTGCCAGCGCACGGGGAGGACCTGCCTACGAGCAGTACTTC.